This TCR beta chain was found in a study of T cell changes during pregnancy in multiple sclerosis. Germline V gene lookup returns CDR1 MDHEN and CDR2 SYDVKM. After removal of 10 bases from V and 0 bases from J, the junction contained 9 bases not matched to a gene. The length of the CDR3 is 16 residues. Measured with immunoSEQ multiplex PCR; TCRdb has only the in-frame clones, and not every one. The sample lists tens of thousands of clones, 88% occurring once. This sequence originates from a female donor in good health, enrolled as a control in a pregnancy study. V and J are TRBV28 and TRBJ2-6; 7 positions agree with TRBD1. The sample here was CD8+ T cells from peripheral blood mononuclear cells, taken after pregnancy. CDR3 sequence reads: CAISTGPSSGANVLTF. Written as DNA, the CDR3 is TGTGCCATTTCGACAGGGCCTAGCTCTGGGGCCAACGTCCTGACTTTC.